This T cell receptor beta chain emerged from a study of beta chain features in type 1 diabetes. Whole-study context: All samples yielded roughly 100,000,000 examined sorted cells. Study outcomes and limitations: High TCR expression in some cells could lead to their over-representation in cDNA sequencing.

CD4+ cells of the naive, central memory, regulatory and stem cell-like memory types were sorted via CD45RO/CCR7/CD25/CD127/CD95/CD27. This CDR3 is 15 amino acids long. Germline trimming cut 4 bases from V and 3 bases from J; bases unmatched to any gene: 8. Germline values: CDR1 SGDLS, CDR2 YYNGEE. Remarks on this clone: Its antigen is undetermined.

Reverse transcription of all isolated RNA meant that expressed TCRB transcripts were sequenced. The method was immunoSEQ multiplex PCR; TCRdb's version includes in-frame clones alone and lacks a portion of them. The sample includes about 300,000 clones, roughly 8% of them seen just once. The V call is TRBV9, the J call TRBJ1-1, with TRBD1 matching 8 bases. The sample comprised central memory CD4+ T cells from blood. The TCR was taken from a woman aged 18-29 years in good health. CDR3 nucleotides: TGTGCCAGCAGCCGCGGACAGGGAAGGGACACTGAAGCTTTCTTT. This gives the protein CASSRGQGRDTEAFF.